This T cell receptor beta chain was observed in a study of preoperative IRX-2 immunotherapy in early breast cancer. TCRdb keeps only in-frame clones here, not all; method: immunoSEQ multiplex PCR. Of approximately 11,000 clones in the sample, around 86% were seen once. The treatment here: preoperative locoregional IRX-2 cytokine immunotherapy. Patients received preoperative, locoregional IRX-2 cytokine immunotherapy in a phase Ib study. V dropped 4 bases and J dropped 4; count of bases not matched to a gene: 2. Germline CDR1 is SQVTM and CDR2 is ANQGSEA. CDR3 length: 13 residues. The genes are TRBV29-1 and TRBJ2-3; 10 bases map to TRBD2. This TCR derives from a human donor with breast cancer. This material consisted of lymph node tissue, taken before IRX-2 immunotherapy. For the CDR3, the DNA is TGCAGCGTTGGAGCGGGAGGGGCAGATACGCAGTATTTT. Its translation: CSVGAGGADTQYF.